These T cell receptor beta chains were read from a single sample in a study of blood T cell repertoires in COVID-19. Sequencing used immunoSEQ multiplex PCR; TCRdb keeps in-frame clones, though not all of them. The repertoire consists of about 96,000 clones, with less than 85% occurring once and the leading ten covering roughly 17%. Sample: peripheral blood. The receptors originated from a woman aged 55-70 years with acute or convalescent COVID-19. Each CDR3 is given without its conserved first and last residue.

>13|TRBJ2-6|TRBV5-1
ASSLGGAGANVLT
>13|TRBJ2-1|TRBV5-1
ASRLTGSTYNEQF
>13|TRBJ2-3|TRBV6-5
ASSGTSGGRDTQY
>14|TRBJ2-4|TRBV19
ASSTSPGQGINIQY
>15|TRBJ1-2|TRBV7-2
ASSPQHRTGATYGYT
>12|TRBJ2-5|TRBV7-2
ASSLVAGGETQY
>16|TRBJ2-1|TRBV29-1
SVTRGPGTSGRYNEQF
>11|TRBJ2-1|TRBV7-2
ASSLEAGPEQF
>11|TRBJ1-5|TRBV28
ASSFAGGQPQH
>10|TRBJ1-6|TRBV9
ASSKDSSPLH
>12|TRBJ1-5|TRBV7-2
ASSSGQTSAPQH
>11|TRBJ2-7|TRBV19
ASSIVPQGEQY
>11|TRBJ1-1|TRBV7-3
ASSLSRNTEAF
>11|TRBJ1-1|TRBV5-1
ASSQGDGTEAF
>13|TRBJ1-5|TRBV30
AWSEPRGLDQPQH
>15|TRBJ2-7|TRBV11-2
ASSAWTSGGPSYEQY
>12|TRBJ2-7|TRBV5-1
ASSMGQATYEQY
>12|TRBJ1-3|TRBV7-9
ASSLGQPGNTIY
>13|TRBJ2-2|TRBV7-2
ASSLLPGWTGELF
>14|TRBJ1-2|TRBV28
ASSFISDRGHSGYT
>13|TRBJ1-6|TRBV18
ASSLEGGNNSPLH
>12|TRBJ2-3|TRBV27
ASSGVFMADTQY
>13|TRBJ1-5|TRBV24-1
ATSDPQGGNQPQH
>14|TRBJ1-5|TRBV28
ASSPLGQAFNQPQH
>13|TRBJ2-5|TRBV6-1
ASSEKQGLQETQY
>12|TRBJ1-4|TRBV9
ASSVWGLNEKLF
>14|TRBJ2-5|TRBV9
ASSVSLTSRQGAQY
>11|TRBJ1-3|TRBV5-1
ASKGETGNTIY